This TCR beta chain was sequenced during a study of CD8+ T cells in alopecia areata. Following extraction, RNA underwent reverse transcription to cDNA, which served as the sequencing template. Data came from immunoSEQ multiplex PCR; TCRdb stores just in-frame clones and leaves some out. The data show approximately 180,000 clones, roughly three fifths seen once. This CDR3 is built from 12 residues. Trimming took off 7 bases at V and 6 bases at J, with 13 bases between the two ends. Germline CDR1 and CDR2: SQVTM and ANQGSEA. Noted treatment: oral pan-JAK inhibitor, 5-10 mg twice daily. This clone appeared a few times.

J is TRBJ2-1 and V is TRBV29-1, with D possibly matching TRBD1 (6 bases). The source is a human donor with alopecia areata. The sample consisted of CD4+ T cells sorted from blood, taken at roughly week 49, from a patient treated with tofacitinib. The CDR3: CSAKQGSNEQFF. In DNA form, the CDR3 reads TGCAGCGCTAAACAGGGTTCCAATGAGCAGTTCTTC.